This TCR beta chain was captured in a study of cytomegalovirus exposure and HLA in healthy donors. Comment on this clone: Its antigen is still unknown.

Regarding the study as a whole: Cytomegalovirus association was assigned to approximately 180 TCR beta chains. According to a subsequent analysis, TCR clusters identified in the first cohort showed a tendency to co-occur across the 120 or so validation repertoires.

Libraries were prepared by immunoSEQ multiplex PCR; TCRdb keeps only in-frame clonotypes and omits some of them. The sample yields 150,000 to 200,000 clones, roughly 85% seen once. The V and J ends lost 5 bases and 1 base, in that order; junction bases with no gene match: 1. Germline lookup yields CDR1 LNHDA and CDR2 SQIVND (reference sequence). The CDR3 loop spans 13 amino acids. This TCR came from a man in his late teens or twenties in good health and CMV-seropositive. The chain links TRBV19 to TRBJ1-1, with 7 bases fitting TRBD1. Source material: PBMCs. The CDR3 region is CASSRTGNTEAFF. CDR3 DNA: TGTGCCAGTAGTCGGACAGGGAACACTGAAGCTTTCTTT.